The next 20 T cell receptor beta chains were all read from a single sample in a study of blood T cells in healthy people across ages. Together with a sample-barcoded 5' primer, a J-beta primer mix was included in a second PCR lasting about 7 to 11 cycles. TCRdb re-analysed the 5' RACE reads in MiXCR, keeping a single row per CDR3 protein. The sample contains hundreds of thousands of distinct CDR3 sequences, 20% to 30% of which appear only once. The data were also submitted as part of a second study, on T cells of mothers and their children.

Specimen: blood. Every receptor here comes from a boy younger than 18 in good health.

Remarks on this clonotype: Relative to the germline gene, one junction end is altered; a read error may explain this. The V and J genes are TRBV6-9 and TRBJ2-7, with 12 bases matching TRBD2. This CDR3 spans 17 amino acids. Germline V gene data show CDR1 as MNHGY and CDR2 as SVAAGI. In nucleotides, the CDR3 is TGCGCCAGCAGATTTGGGCTAGCGGGAGGGTTCGTCTACGAGCAGTACTTC. It specifies CASRFGLAGGFVYEQYF.

The rearrangement uses TRBV5-1 and TRBJ2-3; D possibly uses TRBD1 or TRBD2 (5 bases each). Germline CDR1 is SGHRS and CDR2 is YFSETQ. Trimming removed 0 bases at V and 0 bases at J, with 8 bases between. CDR3 length: 15 amino acids. The CDR3 nucleotides read TGCGCCAGCAGCTTGGAAGGGGACAGCACAGATACGCAGTATTTT. The encoded protein is CASSLEGDSTDTQYF.

J is TRBJ2-3 and V is TRBV7-9; 7 bases line up with TRBD1. Germline CDR1 reads SEHNR; CDR2 reads FQNEAQ (reference sequence). The CDR3 is 16 amino acids. Trimming at V came to 3 bases and at J to 5 bases, leaving 11 bases not matched to a gene. CDR3 in amino acids: CASSLRGQGVGDTQYF. The CDR3 DNA reads as TGTGCCAGCAGCTTGAGGGGGCAGGGAGTCGGAGATACGCAGTATTTT.

This clonotype was recorded a few times. V usage is TRBV13 and J usage is TRBJ2-7; 8 nucleotides line up with TRBD2. CDR1 PRHDT and CDR2 FYEKMQ come from the germline V gene (reference sequence). This CDR3 comprises 18 residues. V was pared by 0 bases and J by 0 bases, with 10 bases of the junction left unmatched. CDR3: CASSLGPGGTFGSYEQYF. CDR3 DNA sequence: TGTGCCAGCAGCTTAGGCCCGGGAGGGACATTTGGCTCCTACGAGCAGTACTTC.

This chain joins TRBV7-6 and TRBJ2-7; TRBD1 aligns across 7 bases. Germline V gene sequence: CDR1 SGHVS, CDR2 FNYEAQ. Unmatched junction bases numbered 7, after V lost 5 bases and J lost 3 bases. This CDR3 has 14 amino acids. The DNA for the CDR3 is TGTGCCAGCAGCCCGACAGGGACCGGCTACGAGCAGTACTTC. Translated, it gives CASSPTGTGYEQYF.

V gene TRBV5-1 combines with J gene TRBJ2-1; 8 bases align to TRBD2. The V segment lost 0 bases and the J segment 5 bases; nucleotides outside the gene matches: 7. The CDR3 is 16 amino acids. Germline CDR1 reads SGHRS; CDR2 reads YFSETQ. Written as DNA, the CDR3 is TGCGCCAGCAGCTTGGAAGCTAGCGGGTACGACAATGAGCAGTTCTTC. Translated, it gives CASSLEASGYDNEQFF.

This clonotype was counted a few times. This chain links TRBV5-1 with TRBJ1-4, with D perhaps matching TRBD1 (6 bases). Trimming removed 3 bases from V and 4 bases from J, with 10 bases in between. CDR1 is SGHRS, CDR2 YFSETQ, per germline. The CDR3 extends over 14 amino acids. The CDR3 region has the DNA TGCGCCAGCAGCTCCGGGACATTTAATGAAAAACTGTTTTTT. Residues: CASSSGTFNEKLFF.

This clonotype has only a few counts. The rearrangement joins TRBV3-1 to TRBJ2-7; D is uncertain. V lost 4 bases and J lost 0, with 13 bases in between. Germline-derived CDR1 and CDR2 are LGHDT and YNNKEL (reference sequence). CDR3 length: 15 amino acids. The CDR3 reads CASSPRVSDSYEQYF. The CDR3 coding sequence is TGTGCCAGCAGCCCCCGCGTGAGCGACTCCTACGAGCAGTACTTC.

This clonotype has a single count. The rearrangement joins TRBV20-1 to TRBJ2-7; weak D call: TRBD2 (5 bases). Judging by the DNA end, TRBJ2-1 fits better; the J call may be wrong. Germline V gives CDR1 DFQATT, CDR2 SNEGSKA (reference sequence). The CDR3 covers 16 residues. The CDR3 DNA is TGCAGTGCTGACGAGTCTAGCTGGGATAGGGACAATGAGCAGTTCTTC. It is translated as CSADESSWDRDNEQFF.

V and J are TRBV15 and TRBJ2-4, with D uncertain. Trimming cost V 0 bases and J 3 bases, with 9 bases left between them. CDR1 LNHNV and CDR2 YYDKDF come from the germline V gene (reference sequence). The CDR3 has 15 amino acids. The CDR3 is CATSREGFGKNIQYF. For the CDR3, the DNA is TGTGCCACCAGCAGAGAAGGGTTTGGCAAAAACATTCAGTACTTC.

The chain uses TRBV18 and TRBJ2-4; TRBD2 is a possible D gene (6 bases). This CDR3 has 15 residues. Germline V gene lookup returns CDR1 KGHSH and CDR2 LQKENI. Trimming removed 4 bases at V and 5 bases at J, with 15 bases between. The CDR3 reads CASSLGRGEENIQYF. For the CDR3, the DNA is TGTGCCAGCTCACTTGGGCGGGGAGAAGAAAACATTCAGTACTTC.

The chain has TRBV6-2 or TRBV6-3 and TRBJ1-2, with 10 bases matching TRBD1. CDR3 length equals 15 residues. Germline V lookup: CDR1 MNHEY, CDR2 SVGEGT. J gave up 7 bases and V 4 bases, and 9 bases lay outside the gene matches. The CDR3 sequence is CASSSTDRGRIGYTF. The DNA of the CDR3 is TGTGCCAGCAGTTCAACTGACAGGGGGCGTATTGGCTACACCTTC.

This rearrangement joins TRBV18 to TRBJ1-2; 10 positions match TRBD1. Unmatched junction bases numbered 9, after V lost 3 bases and J lost 8 bases. The CDR3 runs 15 residues. Per germline, CDR1 KGHSH and CDR2 LQKENI. Here the CDR3 DNA reads TGTGCCAGCTCACCTTCACAAGGACAGGGGGACGGCTACACCTTC. It codes for CASSPSQGQGDGYTF. Full variable domain (outside the CDR3, taken from reference TRBV18 and TRBJ1-2): NAGVMQNPRHLVRRRGQEARLRCSPMKGHSHVYWYRQLPEEGLKFMVYLQKENIIDESGMPKERFSAEFPKEGPSILRIQQVVRGDSAAYFCASSPSQGQGDGYTFGSGTRLTVV.

This clonotype was seen only a few times. This chain links TRBV6-6 with TRBJ2-7; D perhaps matches TRBD2 (5 bases). Germline CDR1 is MNHNY and CDR2 is SVGAGI (reference sequence). CDR3 length: 15 residues. V lost 5 bases and J 0 bases, leaving 14 bases between the germline ends. DNA for the CDR3: TGTGCCAGCAGTCCTACGACGGGGTTCTCCTACGAGCAGTACTTC. Residues: CASSPTTGFSYEQYF.

The chain links TRBV7-2 to TRBJ2-6; tentative D call: TRBD1 (6 bases). Germline CDR1 SGHTA, CDR2 FQGNSA. The ends were cut back, 4 bases at V and 0 bases at J, with 10 bases in the middle. This CDR3 spans 16 amino acids. The CDR3 DNA follows: TGTGCCAGCAGCTCGGACAGTAACTCTGGGGCCAACGTCCTGACTTTC. Its translation is CASSSDSNSGANVLTF. Drawing the rest from reference TRBV7-2 and TRBJ2-6, the complete variable domain is GAGVSQSPSNKVTEKGKDVELRCDPISGHTALYWYRQSLGQGLEFLIYFQGNSAPDKSGLPSDRFSAERTGGSVSTLTIQRTQQEDSAVYLCASSSDSNSGANVLTFGAGSRLTVL.

The chain is built from TRBV6-2 or TRBV6-3 and TRBJ2-7; D is possibly TRBD1 or TRBD2 (5 bases each). Trimming pared 7 bases from V and 3 bases from J, leaving 22 bases between. Germline-derived CDR1 and CDR2 are MNHEY and SVGEGT. CDR3 size: 16 residues. CDR3 in DNA: TGTGCCAGCACTCCAGGAGTGGGACGGGGAAGCTACGAGCAGTACTTC. Its protein product is CASTPGVGRGSYEQYF.

This clonotype was found once. The chain joins TRBV4-1 to TRBJ1-2; tentative D call: TRBD1 (5 bases). In germline, CDR1 is MGHRA, CDR2 YSYEKL. Trimming stripped 0 bases from V and 6 bases from J, with 17 bases between. There are 16 residues in the CDR3. This CDR3 is CASSQEDARAFHGYTF. The CDR3 nucleotides read TGCGCCAGCAGCCAAGAGGATGCCAGGGCGTTTCATGGCTACACCTTC.

This chain connects TRBV29-1 to TRBJ1-3; tentative D call: TRBD1 (6 bases). Germline V gives CDR1 SQVTM, CDR2 ANQGSEA. The CDR3 covers 14 residues. CDR3 region: CSTNPGQVGNTIYF. CDR3 in DNA: TGCAGTACAAACCCGGGACAAGTCGGAAACACCATATATTTT.

This rearrangement joins TRBV29-1 to TRBJ2-7; 9 nucleotides align to TRBD1. Germline V gene sequence: CDR1 SQVTM, CDR2 ANQGSEA. The CDR3 is 13 amino acids. J lost 3 bases, V lost 4 bases, and 4 bases had no gene match. CDR3 residues: CSVGQGEYYEQYF. CDR3 DNA: TGCAGCGTTGGACAGGGGGAATACTACGAGCAGTACTTC.

In its sample, this clonotype was seen a few times. The V and J genes are TRBV29-1 and TRBJ2-7; 10 positions agree with TRBD2. Germline loops: CDR1 SQVTM, CDR2 ANQGSEA. V was clipped by 6 bases and J by 0 bases; unmatched bases: 5. This CDR3 comprises 14 residues. The DNA for the CDR3 is TGCAGCGTGGTGGGACTAGCGAGCTCCTACGAGCAGTACTTC. Translation gives CSVVGLASSYEQYF.